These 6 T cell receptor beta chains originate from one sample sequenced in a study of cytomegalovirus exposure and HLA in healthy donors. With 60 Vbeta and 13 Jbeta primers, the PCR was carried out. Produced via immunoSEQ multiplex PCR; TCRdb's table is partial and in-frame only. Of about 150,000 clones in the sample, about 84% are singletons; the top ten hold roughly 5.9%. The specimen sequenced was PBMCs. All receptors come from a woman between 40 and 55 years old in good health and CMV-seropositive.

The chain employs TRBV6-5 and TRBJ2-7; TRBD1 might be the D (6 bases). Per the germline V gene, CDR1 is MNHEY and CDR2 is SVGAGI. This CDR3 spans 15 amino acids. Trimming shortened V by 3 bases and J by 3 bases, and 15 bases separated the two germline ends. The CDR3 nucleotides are TGTGCCAGCAGTTATCCCGGGACACCCTTCTACGAGCAGTACTTC. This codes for CASSYPGTPFYEQYF.

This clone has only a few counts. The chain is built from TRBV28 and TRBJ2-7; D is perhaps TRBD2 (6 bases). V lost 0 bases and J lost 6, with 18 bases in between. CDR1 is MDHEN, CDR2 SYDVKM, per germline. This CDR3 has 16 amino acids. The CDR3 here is CASSLWLGTQAGEQYF. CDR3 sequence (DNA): TGTGCCAGCAGTTTATGGCTGGGGACTCAAGCGGGCGAGCAGTACTTC.

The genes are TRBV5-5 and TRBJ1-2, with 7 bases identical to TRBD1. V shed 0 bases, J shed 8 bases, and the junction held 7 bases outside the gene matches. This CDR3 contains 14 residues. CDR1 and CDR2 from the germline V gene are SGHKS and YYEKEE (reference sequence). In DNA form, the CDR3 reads TGTGCCAGCAGCTTGGGAGACAGGGATAGGGGCTACACCTTC. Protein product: CASSLGDRDRGYTF. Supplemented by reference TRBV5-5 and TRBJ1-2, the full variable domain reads DAGVTQSPTHLIKTRGQQVTLRCSPISGHKSVSWYQQVLGQGPQFIFQYYEKEERGRGNFPDRFSARQFPNYSSELNVNALLLGDSALYLCASSLGDRDRGYTFGSGTRLTVV.

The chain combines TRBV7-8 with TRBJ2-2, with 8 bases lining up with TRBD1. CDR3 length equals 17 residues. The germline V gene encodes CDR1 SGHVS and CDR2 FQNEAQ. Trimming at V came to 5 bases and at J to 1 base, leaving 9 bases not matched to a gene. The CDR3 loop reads CASSPSGGTGNTGELFF. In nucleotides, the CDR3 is TGTGCCAGCAGCCCCTCAGGCGGGACAGGGAACACCGGGGAGCTGTTTTTT.

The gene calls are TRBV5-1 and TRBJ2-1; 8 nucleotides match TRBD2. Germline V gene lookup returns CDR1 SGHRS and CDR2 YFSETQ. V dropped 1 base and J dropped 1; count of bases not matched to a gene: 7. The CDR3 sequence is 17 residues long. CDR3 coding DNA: TGCGCCAGCAGCTTGAATCCCAGCGGGAGTTCCTACAATGAGCAGTTCTTC. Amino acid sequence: CASSLNPSGSSYNEQFF.

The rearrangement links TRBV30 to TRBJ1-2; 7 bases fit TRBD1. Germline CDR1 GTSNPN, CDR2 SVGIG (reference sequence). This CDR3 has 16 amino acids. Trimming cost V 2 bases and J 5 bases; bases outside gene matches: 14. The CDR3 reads CAWSPNHFRGLYGYTF. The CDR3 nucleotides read TGTGCCTGGAGTCCAAACCATTTCAGGGGGTTGTATGGCTACACCTTC.